A selection of T cell receptor beta chains follows, all from one sample in a study of T-cell reconstitution after alpha-beta-depleted transplantation in children. TCRdb reanalysed the PCR reads using MiXCR and keeps one entry per CDR3 protein. The sample has 150,000 to 200,000 distinct CDR3 sequences, 6.3% seen once. The input for sequencing was PBMCs, taken before TCRalphabeta/CD19-depleted stem cell transplant. The receptors derive from a girl in the first two years of life with combined immunodeficiency, due to receive a stem cell transplant. Both conserved end residues are part of each CDR3. The D gene is left open where the match is weak. Not all rows give a size; the values are once, few, many and, for expanded clones, a class.

D gene | J gene | V gene | clone size | CDR3 protein | CDR3 DNA
. | TRBJ1-6 | TRBV7-9 | many | CASSPRVLREANSPLHF | TGTGCCAGCAGCCCCCGAGTCCTACGGGAGGCTAATTCACCCCTCCACTTT
TRBD1 | TRBJ2-1 | TRBV28 | many | CASSRDRVGWNEQFF | TGTGCCAGCAGCAGGGACAGGGTGGGGTGGAATGAGCAGTTCTTC
. | TRBJ1-5 | TRBV6-2/TRBV6-3 | . | CASRYAGFDQPQHF | TGTGCCAGCAGGTACGCGGGGTTCGATCAGCCCCAGCATTTT
TRBD2 | TRBJ2-5 | TRBV18 | many | CASSPDSGGQETQYF | TGTGCCAGCTCACCCGATAGCGGGGGACAAGAGACCCAGTACTTC
TRBD2 | TRBJ2-3 | TRBV20-1 | many | CSAPSVAGDTDTQYF | TGCAGTGCCCCGTCGGTAGCGGGGGACACAGATACGCAGTATTTT
. | TRBJ2-5 | TRBV7-9 | many | CASSSLGLAEETQYF | TGTGCCAGCAGCTCCCTCGGGCTAGCCGAAGAGACCCAGTACTTC
. | TRBJ2-6 | TRBV9 | many | CASSVATGSGANVLTF | TGTGCCAGCAGCGTAGCTACAGGGTCTGGGGCCAACGTCCTGACTTTC
TRBD2 | TRBJ2-7 | TRBV9 | many | CASSVGGLAGSYEQYF | TGTGCCAGCAGCGTAGGGGGACTAGCGGGCTCCTACGAGCAGTACTTC
TRBD2 | TRBJ2-1 | TRBV6-5 | many | CASRASGNNEQFF | TGTGCCAGCAGGGCTAGCGGGAACAATGAGCAGTTCTTC
. | TRBJ2-7 | TRBV4-1 | few | CASSQDPGPLLNEQYF | TGCGCCAGCAGCCAAGATCCGGGACCGCTGCTAAATGAGCAGTACTTC
TRBD1 | TRBJ1-1 | TRBV5-1 | many | CASSFETGVTEAFF | TGCGCCAGCAGCTTTGAAACAGGGGTCACTGAAGCTTTCTTT
TRBD2 | TRBJ2-1 | TRBV11-2 | many | CASSLGGTSGHNEQFF | TGTGCCAGCAGCTTAGGTGGGACTAGCGGCCACAATGAGCAGTTCTTC
. | TRBJ2-1 | TRBV7-6 | many | CASLRLRGAINEQFF | TGTGCCAGCTTAAGGTTGAGGGGGGCAATCAATGAGCAGTTCTTC
. | TRBJ1-1 | TRBV4-1 | few | CASRDAGRLNTEAFF | TGCGCCAGCAGAGATGCGGGACGGTTGAACACTGAAGCTTTCTTT
. | TRBJ1-5 | TRBV12-3/TRBV12-4 | many | CASSRGPARAQPQHF | TGTGCCAGCAGCCGAGGACCGGCCAGGGCTCAGCCCCAGCATTTT
. | TRBJ2-3 | TRBV28 | many | CATTAASGSTDTQYF | TGTGCCACCACGGCGGCCAGCGGGAGCACAGATACGCAGTATTTT